Here is one TCR beta chain with its context. These data come from a study of blood T cells in healthy people across ages. Germline-derived CDR1 and CDR2 are MNHEY and SVGEGT. Trimming shortened V by 10 bases and J by 0 bases, and 16 bases separated the two germline ends. The CDR3 sequence is 16 residues long. Combining a sample-barcoded 5' primer with a J-beta primer mix, a second PCR ran for roughly 7 to 11 cycles. MiXCR, applied by TCRdb to the 5' RACE reads, yields one record per CDR3 protein. This table has 1,500,000 or so distinct CDR3 sequences, approximately 39% appearing once. Each donor was a healthy Caucasian individual from Russia, aged about 6 to 95.

Specimen: blood. This clonotype was sampled from a young woman in good health. J is TRBJ1-6 and V is TRBV6-2 or TRBV6-3; D may be TRBD1 (6 bases). Written as DNA, the CDR3 is TGTGCCACTGGAAGACAGGCAAGCTCCTATAATTCACCCCTCCACTTT. Translation gives CATGRQASSYNSPLHF.